This T cell receptor beta chain was recovered during a study of T cell responses to AZD1222 COVID-19 vaccine (dated by TCRdb to the early 2020s). About the full investigation: A total of 230 to 250 trial participants underwent TCR sequencing, of whom 207 had received two doses of AZD1222 and some 26 had received two doses of the MenACWY control vaccine. Trial participants were enrolled into age subgroups of 18-55, 56-69 and 70-plus years, which contained approximately 150, 30 and 60 TCR-sequenced participants, respectively. Overall study outcomes, separate from this receptor: The whole spike protein was spanned by vaccine-associated CD4 TCRs, and dominant responses were seen in regions 160-218 and 743-854. Conclusions about previously exposed vaccinees were limited because only five to seven AZD1222 recipients were SARS-CoV-2 seropositive at baseline. The 56-69-year group was small, and its depth increase did not reach significance, likely because of low power. Participants were mostly white British and included more females than males, and it was suggested by the authors that clonal diversity may have been underestimated. Spike-specific TCR breadth and depth rose significantly after two AZD1222 doses compared with day 0 and with MenACWY recipients. Because no day 14 peak-response samples were available, repertoires were characterized only after the peak T cell response. Reportedly, almost half of the unique spike-specific TCRs recognized epitopes lying outside the regions that are mutated in the B.1.351 and B.1.1.7 variants.

This clone was detected a few times. The antigen this receptor binds is unknown. No much larger clone exists at a distance of one base, and base qualities are not known. Interpreted using the paper, the time point label stands for: about 28 days (+/-7) after the second vaccine dose. AZD1222 recipients given second doses at about 4 weeks or at about 12 weeks were pooled, since spike-specific TCR depth and breadth were not found to differ between the two schedules. Vaccinee samples came from UK trials COV001 and COV002, including a single-blind randomized controlled phase 2/3 trial of AZD1222 (ChAdOx1 nCoV-19) in healthy adults. For TCRbeta chain sequencing, PBMC samples were collected from trial participants at day 0 and at day 28 after the second dose. The CDR3 regions of human TCRbeta chains were subjected to immunosequencing. Per the original workflow: TCRs in the repertoires were matched against a reference library of SARS-CoV-2-specific TCRs that had been generated with the MIRA antigen-specificity platform. Breadth was defined as the fraction of unique TCRs that were SARS-CoV-2-associated. Depth was defined as the fraction of total T cells that were SARS-CoV-2-associated. Using the MIRA data, each spike-specific TCR was mapped to the spike region that the TCR reacts to and placed in a CD4 or CD8 class. Log10-transformed breadth and depth values were compared by one-way ANOVA with Sidak's multiple comparisons tests. TCRdb mirrors the immuneACCESS table, restricted to in-frame sequences. Some clones are absent from its copies; in checked studies, under half trace to an unresolved V gene, and the reason for the others is unknown. V and J calls plus clone size are reproduced from that table; the DNA served to infer D and trimming. In this sample the table shows 150,000 to 250,000 clones, approximately 93% of which occur a single time. Less than 1.2% of the sample belongs to the ten largest clones.

V is pared back by 9 bases and J by 2 bases, with 19 bases lying between the germline termini. The CDR3 numbers 15 residues from cysteine through phenylalanine. Just the 45-base CDR3 DNA is kept, in frame starting at base 1. For CDR1 and CDR2, the germline V gene (reference sequence) lists LNHDA and SQIVND. The TCR was taken from an adult who received the AZD1222 COVID-19 vaccine. The sequencing here drew on peripheral blood, taken 28 days after the second AZD1222 dose. Recombination connected TRBV19 to TRBJ1-1; no D gene is confidently identified. The CDR3 reads as follows: CASAPWTTDNTEAFF. The DNA reads TGTGCCAGCGCTCCGTGGACGACGGATAACACTGAAGCTTTCTTT.